These 10 T cell receptor beta chains came from one sample sequenced in a study of vaccination and CD4 T cells after COVID-19. Once obtained from cultured CD4+ T cells, the DNA was sequenced using the Oncomine TCR Beta short-read assay. TCRdb re-analysed the PCR reads in MiXCR, keeping a single row per CDR3 protein. The sample lists about 18,000 distinct CDR3 sequences; approximately 50% were seen once. Which antigens these TCRs recognize remains unknown. As for treatment: 10-day PBMC culture with coronavirus spike peptide pools or control peptides (ViraFEST assay). Sequenced material: CD4+ T cells from blood, cultured in vitro. These receptors came from a human donor who had recovered from COVID-19.

The genes are TRBV2 and TRBJ2-5; 10 nucleotides agree with TRBD2. The ends lost 11 bases at V and 1 base at J; junction bases unmatched: 7. The CDR3 covers 14 residues. Looked up from germline, CDR1 is SNHLY and CDR2 is FYNNEI. CDR3 nucleotides: TGTGCCCTCACGGCTAGCGGGAGCCAAGAGACCCAGTACTTC. It is translated as CALTASGSQETQYF.

This chain uses TRBV9 with TRBJ2-5, with D perhaps being TRBD1 or TRBD2 (6 bases each). Trimming cost V 0 bases and J 2 bases, with 11 bases left between them. This CDR3 spans 15 amino acids. CDR1 is SGDLS and CDR2 is YYNGEE in the germline V gene. CDR3 sequence (DNA): TGTGCCAGCAGCGTAGCCACGGGGGCACAAGAGACCCAGTACTTC. Amino acids: CASSVATGAQETQYF.

V is TRBV5-4 and J is TRBJ1-4; no firm D call. The ends were cut back, 0 bases at V and 3 bases at J, with 9 bases in the middle. This CDR3 spans 15 amino acids. Germline CDR1 reads SGHNT; CDR2 reads YYREEE (reference sequence). The CDR3 DNA sequence: TGTGCCAGCAGCTTGGCCGGAGGAGCTAATGAAAAACTGTTTTTT. Translation gives CASSLAGGANEKLFF. Full variable domain (missing parts from reference TRBV5-4 and TRBJ1-4): ETGVTQSPTHLIKTRGQQVTLRCSSQSGHNTVSWYQQALGQGPQFIFQYYREEENGRGNFPPRFSGLQFPNYSSELNVNALELDDSALYLCASSLAGGANEKLFFGSGTQLSVL.

This chain connects TRBV7-2 to TRBJ1-2, with 10 bases fitting TRBD1. Germline assignment: CDR1 SGHTA and CDR2 FQGNSA. J lost 4 bases, V lost 5 bases, and 4 bases had no gene match. This CDR3 contains 14 residues. The CDR3, as DNA: TGTGCCAGCAGCACGGGACAGGGGAGCTATGGCTACACCTTC. Translated, it gives CASSTGQGSYGYTF.

This clonotype was counted a few times. This chain links TRBV7-9 with TRBJ1-5, with D perhaps TRBD1 (6 bases). V was pared by 5 bases and J by 9 bases, with 17 bases between. The CDR3 loop spans 14 amino acids. Germline values: CDR1 SEHNR, CDR2 FQNEAQ (reference sequence). The CDR3 nucleotides are TGTGCCAGCAGCCCTAGAGGGGGGCTAGGGCCCCAGCATTTT. Its protein is CASSPRGGLGPQHF.

The chain links TRBV4-1 to TRBJ2-7; D unclear. Germline-derived CDR1 and CDR2 are MGHRA and YSYEKL. CDR3 length equals 13 residues. Trimming took 3 bases from V and 3 from J, leaving 9 bases between them. The DNA for the CDR3 is TGCGCCAGCAGCCAGGCCACCTACTACGAGCAGTACTTC. Translating it yields CASSQATYYEQYF.

The table lists this clonotype with a few counts. The rearrangement joins TRBV2 to TRBJ2-5; a weak D match, TRBD1 (6 bases). Germline loops: CDR1 SNHLY, CDR2 FYNNEI. The CDR3 contains 16 residues. V lost 5 bases and J 2 bases, leaving 18 bases between the germline ends. The CDR3 loop reads CASSLRRGKGQETQYF. The DNA for the CDR3 is TGTGCCAGCAGTCTCCGCAGGGGAAAGGGGCAAGAGACCCAGTACTTC.

This clonotype turned up a few times. V is TRBV6-1 and J is TRBJ2-1; D unresolved. Germline V gene sequence: CDR1 MNHNS, CDR2 SASEGT. V lost 2 bases to trimming and J lost 9 bases, with 11 bases between them. The CDR3 is made up of 13 amino acids. In DNA form, the CDR3 reads TGTGCCAGCAGTGAACAGGCCCTCAGTGAGCAGTTCTTC. It is translated as CASSEQALSEQFF.

CDR3 nucleotides: TGTGCCAGCAGTTCAAACAGGGGAACCGGGGAGCTGTTTTTT. It encodes CASSSNRGTGELFF. This chain connects TRBV6-5 to TRBJ2-2; 7 nucleotides line up with TRBD1. Germline V gene data show CDR1 as MNHEY and CDR2 as SVGAGI. With 4 bases clipped from V and 5 bases from J, the junction kept 4 bases outside the gene matches. The CDR3 length is 14 residues.

The rearrangement uses TRBV7-9 and TRBJ1-5; no definite D call. V was clipped by 3 bases and J by 5 bases, with 8 bases between them. Germline V CDR1 and CDR2: SEHNR, FQNEAQ (reference sequence). CDR3 length: 13 amino acids. This chain's CDR3 is CASSLAGDQPQHF. CDR3 nucleotide sequence: TGTGCCAGCAGCTTGGCCGGAGATCAGCCCCAGCATTTT.